The rows below give T cell receptor beta chains drawn from one sample of a study of blood T cells in healthy people across ages. TCRdb called the 5' RACE reads again in MiXCR, with one record for every CDR3 protein. The table has more than 500,000 distinct CDR3 sequences, roughly 28% seen once; the top ten hold under 20%. Sequencing was performed on blood. The receptors here all came from a woman aged 70-85 years in good health. Each CDR3 is given with its conserved first and last residue. D genes are given only for firm matches. The size of a clone is reported for some rows only, either as once, few or many, or as a class for expanded clones.

J | size | D | V | DNA | CDR3
TRBJ1-2 | many | TRBD1 | TRBV20-1 | TGCAGTGCTCGCCGATCGAAGGGACAGGGTGATGGCTACACCTTC | CSARRSKGQGDGYTF
TRBJ1-1 | . | . | TRBV6-2/TRBV6-3 | TGTGCCAGCAGTTACCGGGGGGACCCTCGCGTGGGAGCTTTCTTT | CASSYRGDPRVGAFF
TRBJ1-4 | . | . | TRBV21-1 | TGTGCCAGCCCTACAATATCAACTAATGAAAAACTGTTTTTT | CASPTISTNEKLFF
TRBJ1-2 | . | TRBD1 | TRBV7-3 | TGTGCCGGCAGCTTAGACAGGGGTTATGGCTACACCTTC | CAGSLDRGYGYTF
TRBJ1-2 | many | . | TRBV6-5 | TGTGCCAGCAGTGACCGTTATGGCTACACCTTC | CASSDRYGYTF
TRBJ2-7 | . | . | TRBV20-1 | TGCAGTGCTGTAAACAGGGAATCCTACGAGCAGTACTTC | CSAVNRESYEQYF
TRBJ2-5 | few | . | TRBV20-1 | TGCAGTGCTAGAGATAGGCGAACCAGGAGGGGAGAGACCCAGTACTTC | CSARDRRTRRGETQYF
TRBJ1-2 | . | . | TRBV2 | TGTGCCAGCAGTGAAAATCCAGGGGTCGGCACCTTC | CASSENPGVGTF
TRBJ2-5 | few | . | TRBV18 | TGTGCCAGCTCACCTGGGGTATGGATGGAGCAGTACTTC | CASSPGVWMEQYF
TRBJ1-4 | . | . | TRBV20-1 | TGCAGTGCTAGGCCGGCGGGACACGGTTTGTGGAATGAAAAACTGTTTTTT | CSARPAGHGLWNEKLFF
TRBJ2-3 | few | . | TRBV12-3/TRBV12-4 | TGTGCCAGCAGTTTAGCGCTGGCCCTCCTTGGGGATGGATCGCAGTATTTT | CASSLALALLGDGSQYF
TRBJ2-1 | . | . | TRBV2 | TGTGCCAGCAGTGACCGGACAGCTGGCAGTGAGCAGTTCTTC | CASSDRTAGSEQFF
TRBJ2-7 | . | . | TRBV7-2 | TGTGCCAGCAGCTTAAGAGGGGAAGGGGAGCAGTACTTC | CASSLRGEGEQYF
TRBJ1-5 | . | . | TRBV3-1 | TGTGCCAGCAGCCAAGATTGGGGGGGGCCCCAGCATTTT | CASSQDWGGPQHF
TRBJ1-2 | few | TRBD1 | TRBV4-2 | TGTGCCAGCAGCCAAGCCGGGACAGGGGCAACTAACTATGGCTACACCTTC | CASSQAGTGATNYGYTF
TRBJ2-5 | many | . | TRBV7-2 | TGTGCCAGCAGCTTAATGTGGGGGCAAGAGACCCAGTACTTC | CASSLMWGQETQYF
TRBJ1-2 | few | . | TRBV5-1 | TGCGCCAGCAGCCTAGGTTGGCAGGGCAACGGCTACACCTTC | CASSLGWQGNGYTF
TRBJ1-1 | many | TRBD1 | TRBV7-2 | TGCGCCAGCAGCCAAGGACAGGGAAACACTGAAGCTTTCTTT | CASSQGQGNTEAFF
TRBJ2-3 | . | TRBD1 | TRBV10-3 | TGCGCCATCAGTGCAGACAGGGGGTCAGCAGATACGCAGTATTTT | CAISADRGSADTQYF
TRBJ1-1 | few | . | TRBV4-3 | TGCGCCAGCAGCCAAGTTAGGCAGGCGGGGGGCACTGAAGCTTTCTTT | CASSQVRQAGGTEAFF
TRBJ2-7 | . | TRBD1 | TRBV6-6 | TGTGCCAGCTCTTGGGACAGGGGGTACGAGCAGTACTTC | CASSWDRGYEQYF
TRBJ1-1 | few | . | TRBV2 | TGTGCCAGCACGGTGGGAATTGACACTGAAGCTTTCTTT | CASTVGIDTEAFF
TRBJ1-1 | . | . | TRBV11-2 | TGTGCCAGCAGCCGCACTGAAGCTTTCTTT | CASSRTEAFF
TRBJ2-7 | . | . | TRBV10-3 | TGTGCCATCAGACCCCAGGGTTACGAGCAGTACTTC | CAIRPQGYEQYF
TRBJ2-1 | . | . | TRBV20-1 | TGCAGTTCGGGCGGGGGCCTCTCCTACAATGAGCAGTTCTTC | CSSGGGLSYNEQFF
TRBJ1-5 | . | . | TRBV6-6 | TGTGCCAGCAGTTCAAGGCGACAGGACTACGGCAATCAGCCCCAGCATTTT | CASSSRRQDYGNQPQHF
TRBJ2-4 | few | TRBD2 | TRBV27 | TGTGCCAGCAGCAGGGAGGGCGGGGGTGGGCCAAACATTCAGTACTTC | CASSREGGGGPNIQYF
TRBJ2-7 | few | . | TRBV2 | TGTGCCAGCAGAGATACTGGCGGCAACGAGCAGTACTTC | CASRDTGGNEQYF
TRBJ1-2 | few | TRBD1 | TRBV6-6 | TGTGCCAGCAGTTACACGGGACAGGGTCACTACACCTTC | CASSYTGQGHYTF
TRBJ2-7 | few | TRBD2 | TRBV4-2 | TGTGCCAGCAGCCATTCCACAGCGGGGAGAACCTACGAGCAGTACTTC | CASSHSTAGRTYEQYF
TRBJ2-1 | many | . | TRBV5-1 | TGCGCCAGCAGCTGGACCCGGGACCTTCTGGGTAATGAGCAGTTCTTC | CASSWTRDLLGNEQFF
TRBJ1-1 | . | . | TRBV6-2/TRBV6-3 | TGTGCCAGCAGTTACTCGCAGGGGATGAACACTGAAGCTTTCTTT | CASSYSQGMNTEAFF
TRBJ1-2 | . | TRBD1 | TRBV5-1 | TGCGCCAGCAGCTTATCCGGGACAGCGAATAATGGCTACACCTTC | CASSLSGTANNGYTF
TRBJ2-7 | few | . | TRBV3-1 | TGTGCCAGCAGCCAAAGGTCGGCCCCCGCGGGTGAGCAGTACTTC | CASSQRSAPAGEQYF
TRBJ1-1 | . | . | TRBV4-3 | TGCGCCAGCAGCCAAGATCCAAGGTTCAACACTGAAGCTTTCTTT | CASSQDPRFNTEAFF
TRBJ1-3 | . | . | TRBV6-1 | TGTGCCAGCACGGGGCTTGGAAACACCATATATTTT | CASTGLGNTIYF
TRBJ1-5 | . | . | TRBV12-3/TRBV12-4 | TGTGCCAGCACGACCAGCAATCAGCCCCAGCATTTT | CASTTSNQPQHF
TRBJ2-5 | few | TRBD2 | TRBV5-1 | TGCGCCAGCAGCCCGACGACTAGCAGACCCAAAGAGACCCAGTACTTC | CASSPTTSRPKETQYF
TRBJ2-1 | many | TRBD2 | TRBV11-2 | TGTGCCAGCAGCCGTCAGCGGGGGGTTAATGAGCAGTTCTTC | CASSRQRGVNEQFF
TRBJ1-4 | . | . | TRBV15 | TGTGCCACCAGCAGAGACTTAGTAGGGACTAATGAAAAACTGTTTTTT | CATSRDLVGTNEKLFF
TRBJ2-3 | . | TRBD2 | TRBV5-1 | TGCGCCAGCAGCTACACTAGCGACGGCACAGATACACAGTATTTT | CASSYTSDGTDTQYF